This T cell receptor (beta chain) was sequenced in a study of T-cell reconstitution after alpha-beta-depleted transplantation in children. In the case of this clonotype: Its specificity is unknown.

As it was prepared, the TCRbeta library received unique molecular identifiers. MiXCR was run by TCRdb on the PCR reads, yielding one entry per CDR3 protein. The sample lists around 90,000 distinct CDR3 sequences; roughly a sixth were seen once. CDR1 and CDR2 from the germline V gene are SGHRS and YFSETQ. V gave up 2 bases and J gave up 5 bases, with 14 bases separating them. CDR3 size: 14 residues. General study results and limits: T cells produced anew were the main source of T-cell counts and diversity one year after transplant. The origin of alpha-beta T cells about two months after transplant was reportedly several hundred expanded graft clones.

The sample was PBMCs, mostly from graft donor cells, taken 180 days after TCRalphabeta/CD19-depleted stem cell transplant. V gene TRBV5-1 combines with J gene TRBJ2-7; D is perhaps TRBD1 (5 bases). This receptor was obtained from a male patient aged 2 to 10 who had a stem cell transplant for acute lymphoblastic leukemia, so the T cells may come from the graft donor. The CDR3 DNA follows: TGCGCCAGCAGCTTAGTATCAGGGCGCCACGAGCAGTACTTC. This gives the protein CASSLVSGRHEQYF.